This TCR beta chain was captured in a study of T cells after yellow fever vaccination. Study-level findings and limits: Among all clonotypes, a small share was observed in both CD4 and CD8 compartments.

The V end lost 0 bases, the J end lost 2 bases, and 11 bases lay between the germline ends. Germline CDR1 and CDR2: MNHEY and SVGAGI. The CDR3 is 15 amino acids. As to this clonotype: The antigen is unknown.

TCRdb re-derived calls from the 5' RACE reads in MiXCR, one entry per CDR3 protein. The data contain 340,000 or so distinct CDR3 sequences, approximately 13% of them singletons. Sequenced material: CD4+ T cells sorted from PBMCs, taken 15 days after the yellow fever booster vaccination. This receptor was obtained from a man aged 18 to 30 who received the YFV17D yellow fever vaccine. This chain links TRBV6-5 with TRBJ2-7; D remains ambiguous. The CDR3 is CASSYSGSETYEQYF. The CDR3, as DNA: TGTGCCAGCAGTTACTCGGGTTCTGAAACCTACGAGCAGTACTTC.